Included here is one TCR beta chain sequence, with context. The antigen remains undetermined. The data belong to a study of CXCR3-negative and CXCR3-positive naive CD8 T cells. On the study more broadly: Collectively, the libraries yielded about 135 million TRB reads in total, at about 1.5 +/- 0.3 million per library.

Study-wide results and limits: Naive cells that were CXCR3-negative or CXCR3-positive used TRBV-TRBJ genes alike, while memory cells diverged.

5' RACE that incorporated UMI labels was used to prepare the TRB cDNA libraries. TCRdb reprocessed the 5' RACE reads and reports one entry per CDR3 protein, with no DNA. Its table records approximately 53,000 distinct CDR3 sequences. CDR1 is SQVTM, CDR2 ANQGSEA, per germline. This CDR3 has 13 amino acids. This chain links TRBV29-1 with TRBJ2-7; TCRdb's D call of TRBD2 is untestable without DNA. The sequence was obtained from a human donor in good health. Some clones in this sample may be carry-over from other donors' samples. The sample taken for sequencing was memory CD8+ T cells from blood. The CDR3 sequence: CSVEVGGGDEQYF.